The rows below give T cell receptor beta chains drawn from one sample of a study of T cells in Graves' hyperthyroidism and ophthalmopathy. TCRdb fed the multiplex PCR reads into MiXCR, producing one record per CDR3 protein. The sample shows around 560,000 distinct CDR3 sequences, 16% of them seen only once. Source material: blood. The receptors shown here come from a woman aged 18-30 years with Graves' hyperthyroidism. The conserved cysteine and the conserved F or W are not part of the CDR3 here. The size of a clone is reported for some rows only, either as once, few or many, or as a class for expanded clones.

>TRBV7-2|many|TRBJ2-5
ASTTSLAAQETQY
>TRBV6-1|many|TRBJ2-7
ASRPLLAESSYEQY
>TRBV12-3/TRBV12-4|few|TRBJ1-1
ASTVRRSKNTEAF
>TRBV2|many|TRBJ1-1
ASSGQGDTEAF
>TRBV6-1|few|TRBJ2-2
ASRVRAGTGELF
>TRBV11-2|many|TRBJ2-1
ASSLAPSGVLGNEQF
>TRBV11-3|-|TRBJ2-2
ASSLGHLRVRQTGELF
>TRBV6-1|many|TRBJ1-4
ASSAGTGSEKLF
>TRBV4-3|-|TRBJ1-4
ASSQEGTTNEKLF
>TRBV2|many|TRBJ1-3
ASSRQGSDTIY
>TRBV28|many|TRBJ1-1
ASRTAARNTEAF
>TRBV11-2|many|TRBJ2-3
ASSPDGATQY
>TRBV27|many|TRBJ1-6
ASSFGNSPLH
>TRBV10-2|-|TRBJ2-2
ASRALSGELF
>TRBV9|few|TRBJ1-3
ASSLQGAFGNTIY
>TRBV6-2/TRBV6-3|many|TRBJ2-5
ASNLPAGVQETQY
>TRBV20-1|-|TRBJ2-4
SAGGQLAKNIQY
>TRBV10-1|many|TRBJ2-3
ASGETGLPDTQY
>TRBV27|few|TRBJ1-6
ASSSANSPLH
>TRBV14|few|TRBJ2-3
ASSRLLAGSTDTQY
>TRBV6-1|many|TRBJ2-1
ASSEPFLAGEYNEQF
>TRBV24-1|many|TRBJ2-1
ATSDFQAYNEQF
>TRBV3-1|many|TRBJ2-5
ASHKRTEPEETQY
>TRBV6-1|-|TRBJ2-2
ASRGTSGMTGELF
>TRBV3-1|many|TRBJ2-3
ASSQEKNTDTQY
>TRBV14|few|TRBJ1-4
ASSHQGGGGEKLF
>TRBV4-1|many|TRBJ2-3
ASSQVGRVDTQY
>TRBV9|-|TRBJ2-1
ASSVSHGEQF
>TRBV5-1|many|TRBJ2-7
ASSLSQTTGHNSYEQY
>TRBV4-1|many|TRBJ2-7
ASSQGRLAPNVQY
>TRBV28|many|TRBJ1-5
AIGLDRGGNQPQH
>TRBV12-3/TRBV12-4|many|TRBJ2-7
ASSPGLGGTYEQY
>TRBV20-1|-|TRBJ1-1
SATPGSEAF
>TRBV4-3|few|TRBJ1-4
ASSPQGAHANEKLF
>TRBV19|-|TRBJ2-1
ASRMTGTATYNEQF
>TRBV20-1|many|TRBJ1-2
SARVPGQKYGYT
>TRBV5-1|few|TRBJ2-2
ASSLRLAGGINTGELF
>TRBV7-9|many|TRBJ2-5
ASSSFTSQETQY
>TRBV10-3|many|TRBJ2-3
AITATEQLWDTQY
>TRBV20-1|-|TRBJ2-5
SARDVRFAGGRETQY
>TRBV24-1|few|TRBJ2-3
ATSDQRALTDTQY
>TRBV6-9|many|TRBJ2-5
ASSYYMRGKQTQY
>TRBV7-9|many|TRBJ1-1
ASSLEGGITEAF
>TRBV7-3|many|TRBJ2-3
ASSPRDRGKDTQY
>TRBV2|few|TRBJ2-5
ASTPITETQY
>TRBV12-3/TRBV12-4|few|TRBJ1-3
ASSFAGVSGNTIY
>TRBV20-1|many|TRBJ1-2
SAREVGVYGYT
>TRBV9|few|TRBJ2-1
ASSPPSSGENEQF
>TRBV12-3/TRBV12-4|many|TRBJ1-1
ASRFGGRLNTEAF
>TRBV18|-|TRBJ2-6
ASSPFGTGGSGANVLT
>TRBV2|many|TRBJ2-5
ASSDGMRGGKETQY
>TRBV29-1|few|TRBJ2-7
SVEYSGLASYEQY
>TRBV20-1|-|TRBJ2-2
SAADRAGTGELF
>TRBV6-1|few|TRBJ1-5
ASSADGNQEGNQPQH
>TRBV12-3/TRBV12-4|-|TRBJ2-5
ASSDTGIQETQY
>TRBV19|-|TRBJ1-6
ASSILSRNSPLH